This T cell receptor (beta chain) was profiled in a study of blood T cell repertoires in COVID-19. Across the whole study: Specimens from acute and convalescent COVID-19 originated in the United States, Italy and Spain.

Only a few counts were recorded for this clone. The V and J ends lost 1 base and 5 bases respectively, with 15 bases between them. CDR3 length: 16 amino acids. Germline V CDR1 and CDR2: KGHSH, LQKENI. The table came from immunoSEQ multiplex PCR; TCRdb's copy has only in-frame clones and leaves some out. The sample carries tens of thousands of clones, about 80% recorded once. The clonotype was recovered from a human donor in a cohort sampled during active COVID-19. This chain joins TRBV18 and TRBJ2-4; weak D call: TRBD1 (5 bases). Input material: peripheral blood. Written as DNA, the CDR3 is TGTGCCAGCTCACCACGGCCTCAGGGTGTCGAAAACATTCAGTACTTC. Amino acids: CASSPRPQGVENIQYF.